The entry that follows covers one T cell receptor (beta chain) sequence. Its antigen remains unidentified. There are no base qualities to consult, and no much larger clone falls within one base. Healthy HIV-negative adults with no recently reported acute infections or vaccinations were included as donors. All donors were Caucasian adults living in Nashville, Tennessee, USA. Magnetic negative selection was used to enrich CD4+ T cells, after which naive cells were positively selected on CD45RA and the negative fraction became the memory subset. Blood was obtained by leukapheresis, after which PBMCs were separated by Ficoll-Histopaque density gradient centrifugation and cryopreserved in liquid nitrogen vapor phase. Purity and quantity of every magnetically sorted T cell population were checked by analytical flow cytometry. Each sorted fraction had its genomic DNA isolated and then quantified by UV absorbance on a Nanodrop 2000c.

These data belong to a study of shared clonotypes between healthy human individuals (dated by TCRdb to between 2020 and 2021). In the study overall: Two women and a few men aged 18 to 49 years were included in the cohort. Per donor, three plates each were used for CD4 naive and CD4 memory, two for CD8 naive, and one for CD8 memory. To estimate repertoire size and how much clonotype sharing occurs between individuals, the study deeply sequenced the blood TCR repertoires of several healthy adults. To increase sequencing depth and limit assay-specific biases, different laboratories used diverse techniques to prepare libraries and sequence TCR repertoires. Each donor's leukapheresis produced roughly between about 0.8 and 10 billion PBMCs. General findings and caveats noted by the study authors: When a few donors were compared, the shared fraction of clonotypes was about 5% for naive CD4, roughly 3.4% for naive CD8, about 2.4% for memory CD4, and about 0.36% for memory CD8. Incomplete sequencing was indicated by rarefaction of sorted-subset datasets, despite the large sequencing depth. Only blood was sampled, and tissue TCR repertoires likely differ from those in blood. Naive subsets generally had larger estimated clonotype richness than memory subsets did. Pairwise subsampling led to the expectation that sequencing depth would affect the degree of clonotype sharing among donors. Because the study included only a small number of donors, the genetic and exposure-history diversity represented was limited. Clonotypes shared by all four sorted-subset donors showed higher generation probabilities than non-shared clonotypes.

Using the deep immunoSEQ assay, multiplex PCR amplified TCR CDR3 regions from genomic DNA. For each cell subset, the extracted genomic DNA was distributed evenly across all wells of several immunoSEQ 96-well plates, and each plate served as one replicate. For sorted subsets, 200 ng of genomic DNA, equivalent to tens of thousands of T cell genomes, went into each replicate PCR. Purified libraries were measured with a Qubit 3.0 fluorometer, size-checked on a Bioanalyzer 2100, and measured again with the KAPA Library Quantification kit. Every immunoSEQ 96-well plate was sequenced on a separate single-read 150-cycle Illumina NextSeq 550 flow cell. Processing in the source paper ran as follows. Because the immunoSEQ output held only junctional sequences and lacked quality scores, the filtering could not match the filtering applied to full-length reads. To assign V/J genes and CDR3, sequences were annotated against IMGT germline references using PyIR, a Python wrapper for IgBLAST v1.9. Any read was removed if the V/J assignment was weak (E-value above 1e-6), the CDR3 was missing, or the read contained stop codons, out-of-frame junctions, or ambiguous translated residues. V3J clonotypes were defined as sequences sharing an identical inferred V gene, J gene, and CDR3 amino acid sequence. The percentage overlap between two repertoires was calculated by dividing the number of shared unique clonotypes by the size of the smaller repertoire. Richness of each repertoire was evaluated using RTK rarefaction, the Chao1 estimator, and Recon v2.1 estimates of unobserved clonotypes. For all TCRbeta clonotypes obtained by the gDNA method from four donors, generation probabilities were computed with OLGA. The immuneACCESS repertoire file appears here via TCRdb, limited to in-frame rearrangements. These files lack a portion of the clones; in checked studies, under half of the deficit traces to unresolved V genes, and the cause of the others is not known. The V and J calls and clone size were taken over from that table, and D and trimming were inferred from the DNA. The sample table records roughly 2 million clones; roughly 95% of these occur just once. In total, the top ten clones hold 0.1% to 0.15% of the sample.

There are 16 amino acids in the CDR3, from cysteine to phenylalanine inclusive. Only the CDR3 DNA stays, 48 bases, in frame from base 1. V is cut back by 5 bases and J by 8 bases, with 10 bases in the junction unmatched. CDR1 and CDR2, looked up from the germline V gene (reference sequence), are SEHNR and FQNEAQ. The clonotype originates from a man younger than 30 in good health. The V and J genes are TRBV7-9 and TRBJ2-1, with TRBD2 identical over 12 junction bases. Sequenced input: naive CD4+ T cells sorted from blood. Per the publication, the cell subset or site label means: CD45RA+ positively selected. The nucleotides are TGTGCCAGCAGCAGGAAACTAGCGGGGGGCCACTATGAGCAGTTCTTC. Its protein product is CASSRKLAGGHYEQFF.